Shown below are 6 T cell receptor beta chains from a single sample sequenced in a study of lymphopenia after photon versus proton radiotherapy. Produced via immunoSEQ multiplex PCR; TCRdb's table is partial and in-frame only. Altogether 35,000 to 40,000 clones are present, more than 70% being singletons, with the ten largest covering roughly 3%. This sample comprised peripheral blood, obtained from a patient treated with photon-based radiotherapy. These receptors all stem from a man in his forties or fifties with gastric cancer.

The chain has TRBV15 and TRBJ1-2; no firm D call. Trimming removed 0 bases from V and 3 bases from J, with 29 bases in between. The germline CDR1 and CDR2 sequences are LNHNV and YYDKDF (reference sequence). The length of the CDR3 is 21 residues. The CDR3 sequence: CATSRDPLVGSLGPLDYGYTF. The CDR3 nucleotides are TGTGCCACCAGCAGAGACCCTCTGGTAGGGAGTCTTGGACCGCTGGACTATGGCTACACCTTC.

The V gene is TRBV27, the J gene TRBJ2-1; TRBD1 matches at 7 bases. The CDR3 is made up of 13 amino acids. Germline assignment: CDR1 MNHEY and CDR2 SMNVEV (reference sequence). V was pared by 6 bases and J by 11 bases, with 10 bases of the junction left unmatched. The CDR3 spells CASRPDRVGKQFF. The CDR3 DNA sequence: TGTGCCAGCAGACCAGACAGGGTGGGTAAGCAGTTCTTC.

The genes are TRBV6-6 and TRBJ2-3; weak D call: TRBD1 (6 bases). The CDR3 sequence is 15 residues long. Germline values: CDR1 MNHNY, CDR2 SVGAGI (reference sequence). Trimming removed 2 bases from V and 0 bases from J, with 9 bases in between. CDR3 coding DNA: TGTGCCAGCAGTTACGACAGGTCTAGCACAGATACGCAGTATTTT. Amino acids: CASSYDRSSTDTQYF.

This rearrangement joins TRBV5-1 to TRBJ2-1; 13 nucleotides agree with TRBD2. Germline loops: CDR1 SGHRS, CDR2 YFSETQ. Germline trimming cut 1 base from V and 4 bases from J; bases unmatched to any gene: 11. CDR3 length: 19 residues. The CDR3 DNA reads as TGCGCCAGCAGCTTGCACGGACTAGCGGGAGATTCGGCGTACAATGAGCAGTTCTTC. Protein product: CASSLHGLAGDSAYNEQFF.

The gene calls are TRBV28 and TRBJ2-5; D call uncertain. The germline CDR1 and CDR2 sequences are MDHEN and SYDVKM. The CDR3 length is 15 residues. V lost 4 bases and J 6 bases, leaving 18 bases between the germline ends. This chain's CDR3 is CASSSPTLQLKTQYF. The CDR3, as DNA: TGTGCCAGCAGTTCGCCGACCCTCCAGCTAAAGACCCAGTACTTC.

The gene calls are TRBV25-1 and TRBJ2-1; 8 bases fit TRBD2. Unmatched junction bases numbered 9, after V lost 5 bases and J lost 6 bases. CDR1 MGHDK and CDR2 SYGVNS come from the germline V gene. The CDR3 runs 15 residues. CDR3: CASSPRTSTTNEQFF. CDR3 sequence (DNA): TGTGCCAGCAGTCCCCGGACTAGCACAACCAATGAGCAGTTCTTC.